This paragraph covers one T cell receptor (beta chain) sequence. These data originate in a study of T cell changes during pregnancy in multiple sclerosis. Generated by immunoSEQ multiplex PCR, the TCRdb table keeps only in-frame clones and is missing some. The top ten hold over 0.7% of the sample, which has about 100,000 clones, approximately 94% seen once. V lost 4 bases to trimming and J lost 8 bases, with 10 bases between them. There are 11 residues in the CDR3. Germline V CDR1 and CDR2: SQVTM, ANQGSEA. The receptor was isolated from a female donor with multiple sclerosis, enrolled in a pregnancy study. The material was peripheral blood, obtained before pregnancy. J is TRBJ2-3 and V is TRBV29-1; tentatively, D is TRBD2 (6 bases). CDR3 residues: CSVGRGSTQYF. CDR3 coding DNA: TGCAGCGTTGGGAGGGGCAGTACGCAGTATTTT.